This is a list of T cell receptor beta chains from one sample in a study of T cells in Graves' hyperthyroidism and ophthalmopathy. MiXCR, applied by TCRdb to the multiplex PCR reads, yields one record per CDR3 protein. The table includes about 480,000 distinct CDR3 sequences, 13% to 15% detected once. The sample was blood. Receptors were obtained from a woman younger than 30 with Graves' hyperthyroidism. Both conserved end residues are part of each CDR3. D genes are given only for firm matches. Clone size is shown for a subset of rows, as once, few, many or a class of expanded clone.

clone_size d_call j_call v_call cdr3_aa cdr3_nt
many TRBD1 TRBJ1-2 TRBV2 CASAPPTGGYYGYTF TGTGCCAGCGCACCACCGACAGGGGGTTACTATGGCTACACCTTC
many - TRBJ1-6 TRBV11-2 CASSYVPGWYSPLHF TGTGCCAGCAGCTATGTCCCAGGGTGGTACTCACCCCTCCACTTT
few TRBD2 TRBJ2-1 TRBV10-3 CAISESSGRSYNEQFF TGTGCCATCAGTGAGAGTAGCGGGAGGTCCTACAATGAGCAGTTCTTC
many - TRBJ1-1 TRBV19 CASRTANTEAFF TGTGCCAGCCGGACAGCGAACACTGAAGCTTTCTTT
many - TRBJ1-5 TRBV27 CASSHNRDRQPQHF TGTGCCAGCAGTCATAACAGGGATCGTCAGCCCCAGCATTTT
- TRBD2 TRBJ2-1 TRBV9 CASSYPTGGRRGEQFF TGTGCCAGCAGCTATCCCACGGGAGGAAGGCGAGGTGAGCAGTTCTTC
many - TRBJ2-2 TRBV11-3 CASSFDGWDGELFF TGTGCCAGCAGCTTTGACGGCTGGGACGGGGAGCTGTTTTTT
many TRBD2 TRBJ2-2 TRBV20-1 CSAIDSGKISPGELFF TGCAGTGCTATCGATAGCGGGAAAATCTCGCCCGGGGAGCTGTTTTTT
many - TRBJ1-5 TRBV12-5 CASGLVQGSNQPQHF TGTGCTAGTGGTTTGGTACAGGGTAGCAATCAGCCCCAGCATTTT
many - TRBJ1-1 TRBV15 CATSRDLVTEAFF TGTGCCACCAGCAGAGATTTAGTAACTGAAGCTTTCTTT
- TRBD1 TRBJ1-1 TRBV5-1 CASSPLVGQGNTEAFF TGCGCCAGCAGCCCATTGGTTGGACAGGGGAACACTGAAGCTTTCTTT
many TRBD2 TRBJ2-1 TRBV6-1 CASSELGLAGGHEQFF TGTGCCAGCAGTGAGCTGGGACTAGCGGGAGGTCATGAGCAGTTCTTC
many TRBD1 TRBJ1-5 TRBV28 CASSTPHRGGNQPQHF TGTGCCAGCAGTACCCCGCACAGGGGTGGCAATCAGCCCCAGCATTTT
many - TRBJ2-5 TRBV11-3 CASSWGRMQETQYF TGTGCCAGCAGCTGGGGACGGATGCAAGAGACCCAGTACTTC
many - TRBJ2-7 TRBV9 CASSIDPYEQYF TGTGCCAGCAGCATCGATCCCTACGAGCAGTACTTC
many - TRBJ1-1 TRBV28 CASQAGTVNTEAFF TGTGCCAGCCAGGCCGGGACGGTTAACACTGAAGCTTTCTTT
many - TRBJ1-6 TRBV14 CASSQDRKAPLHF TGTGCCAGCAGCCAAGACCGGAAGGCACCCCTCCACTTT
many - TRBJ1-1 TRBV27 CASSLNSGSTEAFF TGTGCCAGCAGTTTAAATTCAGGGTCAACTGAAGCTTTCTTT
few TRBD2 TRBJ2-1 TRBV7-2 CTSSRTSGTYNEQSF TGTACCAGCAGCCGCACTAGCGGGACCTACAATGAGCAGTCCTTC
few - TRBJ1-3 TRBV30 CAWSEVIGNTIYF TGTGCCTGGAGTGAAGTTATTGGAAACACCATATATTTT
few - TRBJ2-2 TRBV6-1 CASTSTFSGELFF TGTGCCAGCACATCCACCTTCTCCGGGGAGCTGTTTTTT
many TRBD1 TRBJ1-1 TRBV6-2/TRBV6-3 CASRSIRDSFRGEAFF TGTGCCAGCAGATCGATCCGGGACAGCTTTAGGGGTGAAGCTTTCTTT
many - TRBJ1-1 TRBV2 CASSTIQGNTEAFF TGTGCCAGCAGTACAATACAGGGGAACACTGAAGCTTTCTTT
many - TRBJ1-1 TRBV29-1 CSVRRVDTEAFF TGCAGCGTCCGAAGGGTGGACACTGAAGCTTTCTTT
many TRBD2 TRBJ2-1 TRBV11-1 CASSPLSGGYNEQFF TGTGCCAGCAGCCCCCTTTCGGGAGGCTACAATGAGCAGTTCTTC
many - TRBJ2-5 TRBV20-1 CSAPKRVGGAGTQYF TGCAGTGCTCCAAAGAGGGTAGGAGGAGCAGGGACCCAGTACTTC
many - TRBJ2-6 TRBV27 CASSRGQSLSGANVLTF TGTGCCAGCAGTCGTGGACAGTCTCTCTCTGGGGCCAACGTCCTGACTTTC
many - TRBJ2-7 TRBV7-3 CASSSEPLGEQYF TGTGCCAGCAGCTCCGAACCGCTGGGCGAGCAGTACTTC
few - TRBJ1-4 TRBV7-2 CASSLDIAGEKLFF TGTGCCAGCAGCTTAGACATCGCGGGTGAAAAACTGTTTTTT
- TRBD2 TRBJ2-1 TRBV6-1 CASIAPMGAGERWYNEQFF TGTGCCAGCATTGCCCCCATGGGAGCGGGAGAAAGGTGGTACAATGAGCAGTTCTTC
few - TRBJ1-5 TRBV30 CAWSVGGAYQPQHF TGTGCCTGGAGTGTGGGGGGGGCCTATCAGCCCCAGCATTTT
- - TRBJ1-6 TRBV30 CAWMPTRDSPLHF TGTGCCTGGATGCCTACCAGGGATTCACCCCTCCACTTT
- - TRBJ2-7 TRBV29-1 CSVDGSGYEQYF TGCAGCGTTGATGGTAGCGGCTACGAGCAGTACTTC
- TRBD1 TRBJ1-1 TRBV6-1 CAEGAGAARAEAFF TGTGCCGAGGGGGCGGGGGCGGCTCGCGCTGAAGCTTTCTTT
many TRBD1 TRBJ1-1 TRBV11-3 CASAKRTGAGTEAFF TGTGCCAGCGCCAAAAGAACAGGGGCAGGCACTGAAGCTTTCTTT
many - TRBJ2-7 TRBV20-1 CSARDLTGRYEQYF TGCAGTGCTAGAGATCTAACGGGAAGGTACGAGCAGTACTTC
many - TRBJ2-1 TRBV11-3 CASTSRSWDNEQFF TGTGCCAGCACCTCCCGGAGCTGGGACAATGAGCAGTTCTTC
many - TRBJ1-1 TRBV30 CAWNPGATEAFF TGTGCCTGGAACCCGGGGGCTACTGAAGCTTTCTTT
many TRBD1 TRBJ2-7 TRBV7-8 CASSPGTGHEQYF TGTGCCAGCAGCCCTGGGACAGGGCACGAGCAGTACTTC
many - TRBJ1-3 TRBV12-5 CASEQGIGNTIYF TGTGCTAGTGAGCAGGGAATTGGAAACACCATATATTTT
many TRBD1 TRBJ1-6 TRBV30 CAWKRQGAGAPLHF TGTGCCTGGAAGCGACAGGGGGCCGGGGCACCCCTCCACTTT
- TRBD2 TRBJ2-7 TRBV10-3 CAISGAGLYEQYF TGTGCCATCAGTGGAGCGGGGCTCTACGAGCAGTACTTC
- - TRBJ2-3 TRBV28 CASSLWGRGSGTDTQYF TGTGCCAGCAGTTTATGGGGAAGGGGGAGTGGCACAGATACGCAGTATTTT
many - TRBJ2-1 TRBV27 CASTLTGDLIYNEQFF TGTGCCAGCACCTTGACTGGCGACCTCATTTACAATGAGCAGTTCTTC
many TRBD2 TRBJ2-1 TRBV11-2 CASIGGGGHEQFF TGTGCCAGCATCGGCGGGGGGGGGCATGAGCAGTTCTTC
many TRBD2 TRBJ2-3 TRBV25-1 CASSESLASGISDTQYF TGTGCCAGCAGTGAAAGCCTTGCAAGCGGGATATCAGATACGCAGTATTTT